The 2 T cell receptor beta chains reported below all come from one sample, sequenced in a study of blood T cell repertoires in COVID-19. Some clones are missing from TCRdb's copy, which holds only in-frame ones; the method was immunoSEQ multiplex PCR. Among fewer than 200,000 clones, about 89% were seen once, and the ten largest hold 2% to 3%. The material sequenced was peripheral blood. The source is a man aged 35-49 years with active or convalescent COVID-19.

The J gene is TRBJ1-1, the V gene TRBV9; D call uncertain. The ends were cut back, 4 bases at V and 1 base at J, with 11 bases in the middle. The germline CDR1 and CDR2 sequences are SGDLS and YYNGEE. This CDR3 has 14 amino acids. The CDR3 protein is CASSPTDKNTEAFF. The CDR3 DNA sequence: TGTGCCAGCAGCCCAACCGACAAGAACACTGAAGCTTTCTTT. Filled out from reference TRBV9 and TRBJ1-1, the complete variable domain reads DSGVTQTPKHLITATGQRVTLRCSPRSGDLSVYWYQQSLDQGLQFLIQYYNGEERAKGNILERFSAQQFPDLHSELNLSSLELGDSALYFCASSPTDKNTEAFFGQGTRLTVV.

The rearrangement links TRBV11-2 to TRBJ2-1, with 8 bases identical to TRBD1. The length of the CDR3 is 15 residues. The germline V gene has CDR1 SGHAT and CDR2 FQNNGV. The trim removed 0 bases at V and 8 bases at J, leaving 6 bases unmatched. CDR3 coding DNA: TGTGCCAGCAGCTTAGACAGGGGGCTTAGGGATGAGCAGTTCTTC. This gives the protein CASSLDRGLRDEQFF.